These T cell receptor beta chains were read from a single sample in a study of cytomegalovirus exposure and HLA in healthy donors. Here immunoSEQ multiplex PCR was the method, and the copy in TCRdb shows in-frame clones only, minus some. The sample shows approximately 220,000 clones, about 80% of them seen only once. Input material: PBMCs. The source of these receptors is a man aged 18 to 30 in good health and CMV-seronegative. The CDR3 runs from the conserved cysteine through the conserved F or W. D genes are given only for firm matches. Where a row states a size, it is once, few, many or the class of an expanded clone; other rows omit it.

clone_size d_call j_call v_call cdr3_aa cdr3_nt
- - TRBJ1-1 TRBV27 CASSLSRGWTEAFF TGTGCCAGCAGTTTATCTCGGGGTTGGACTGAAGCTTTCTTT
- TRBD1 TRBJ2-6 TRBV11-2 CASSLAGQGQLLGANVLTF TGTGCCAGCAGCTTAGCCGGACAGGGCCAGTTGTTGGGGGCCAACGTCCTGACTTTC
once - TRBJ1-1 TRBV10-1 CASSESPQVAEAFF TGCGCCAGCAGTGAGTCACCCCAGGTAGCTGAAGCTTTCTTT
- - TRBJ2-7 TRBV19 CASSIPTSPYEQYF TGTGCCAGTAGTATCCCGACAAGCCCCTACGAGCAGTACTTC
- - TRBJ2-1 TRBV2 CASSERSYDEQFF TGTGCCAGCAGTGAAAGATCCTACGATGAGCAGTTCTTC
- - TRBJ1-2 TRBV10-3 CAINTNYGYTF TGTGCCATCAACACTAACTATGGCTACACCTTC
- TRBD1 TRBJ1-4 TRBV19 CASCRDRGEKLFF TGTGCCAGCTGCCGGGACAGGGGGGAAAAACTGTTTTTT
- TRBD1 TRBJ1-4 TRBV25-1 CASSRTGSQKLFF TGTGCCAGCAGCCGGACAGGGAGCCAAAAACTGTTTTTT
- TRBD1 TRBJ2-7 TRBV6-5 CAVRTGTASYEQYF TGTGCCGTAAGAACCGGGACAGCCTCCTACGAGCAGTACTTC
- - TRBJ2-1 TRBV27 CASSLGGLEQFF TGTGCCAGCAGTTTAGGTGGGCTTGAGCAGTTCTTC
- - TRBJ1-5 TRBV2 CASSLDTGDTGPQHF TGTGCCAGCAGCCTCGACACAGGAGACACGGGGCCCCAGCATTTT